Following are 3 T cell receptor beta chains from one sample sequenced in a study of blood T cell repertoires in COVID-19. Sequencing used immunoSEQ multiplex PCR; TCRdb keeps in-frame clones, though not all of them. The sample holds 200,000 or so clones, about 85% seen once. Specimen: peripheral blood. The receptors were sampled from a woman aged 55 to 70 who had recovered from COVID-19.

There are many counts of this clone. This chain uses TRBV6-6 with TRBJ2-7; 9 nucleotides match TRBD1. Trimming took 1 base from V and 4 from J; bases not matched to a gene: 5. The germline CDR1 and CDR2 sequences are MNHNY and SVGAGI (reference sequence). This CDR3 has 15 amino acids. The chain's CDR3 is CASSYFRDRAYEQYF. The CDR3 DNA follows: TGTGCCAGCAGTTACTTCCGGGACAGGGCTTACGAGCAGTACTTC.

This sequence joins TRBV6-5 and TRBJ2-2; 7 positions agree with TRBD1. The J segment lost 1 base and the V segment lost 7 bases, leaving 3 bases of the junction unmatched. This CDR3 spans 14 amino acids. The germline V gene encodes CDR1 MNHEY and CDR2 SVGAGI. The CDR3 coding sequence is TGTGCCAGCAAAAGACAGGGGAACACCGGGGAGCTGTTTTTT. Its translation is CASKRQGNTGELFF.

The V gene is TRBV13, the J gene TRBJ1-2; D is perhaps TRBD1 (5 bases). This CDR3 region has 19 residues. Per germline, CDR1 PRHDT and CDR2 FYEKMQ (reference sequence). Trimming stripped 4 bases from V and 5 bases from J, with 29 bases between. The CDR3 nucleotides are TGTGCCAGCAGCTCACGGACAAAGGGACTCGGGAACCATCGATATGGCTACACCTTC. Protein product: CASSSRTKGLGNHRYGYTF.